The clone carrying this T cell receptor beta chain was counted only a few times. TCRdb re-called the 5' RACE reads with MiXCR, one entry per CDR3 protein. The repertoire includes 500,000 to 700,000 distinct CDR3 sequences, roughly 6.6% of them detected once, and about 1.6% sits in the top ten. The data were taken from a study of identical twins. Germline V gene lookup returns CDR1 DFQATT and CDR2 SNEGSKA (reference sequence). This CDR3 has 16 residues. These data also featured in a second study, about yellow fever vaccine responses in identical twins. This second report adds: Reportedly, the response of twins' T cells to the vaccine seemed partly convergent, partly personalized.

This chain links TRBV20-1 with TRBJ1-1; D unresolved. Sequencing used PBMCs. The sequence was collected from a woman between 18 and 30 years old in good health. The CDR3 DNA is TGCAGCGCGCCTGGGCAGACCTCCTTAATGAACACTGAAGCTTTCTTT. It translates to CSAPGQTSLMNTEAFF.